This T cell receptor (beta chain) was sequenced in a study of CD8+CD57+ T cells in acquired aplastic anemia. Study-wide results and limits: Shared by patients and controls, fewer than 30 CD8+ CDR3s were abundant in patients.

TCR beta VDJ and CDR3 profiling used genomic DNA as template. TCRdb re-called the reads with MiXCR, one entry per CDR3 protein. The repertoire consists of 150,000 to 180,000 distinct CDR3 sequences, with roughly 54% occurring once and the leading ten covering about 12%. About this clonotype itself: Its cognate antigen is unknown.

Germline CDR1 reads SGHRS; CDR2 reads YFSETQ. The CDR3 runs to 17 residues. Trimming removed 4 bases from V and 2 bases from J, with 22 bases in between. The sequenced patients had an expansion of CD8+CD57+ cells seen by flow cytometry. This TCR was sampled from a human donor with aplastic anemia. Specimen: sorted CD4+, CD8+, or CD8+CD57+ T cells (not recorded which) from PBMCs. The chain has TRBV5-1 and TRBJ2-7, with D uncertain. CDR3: CASSPSTRNAATYEQYF. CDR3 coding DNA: TGCGCCAGCAGCCCCTCCACACGGAACGCCGCGACCTACGAGCAGTACTTC.